The T cell receptor beta chain under discussion was sequenced for a study of blood T cells in healthy people across ages. Across the study: In model experiments, template switching was able to capture about one barcoded beta molecule for every two T cells that were present.

Peripheral blood from each donor was collected in a volume of approximately 10 milliliters. A J-beta primer mix and a sample-barcoded 5' primer were used in a second PCR of about 6 to 12 cycles. TCRdb itself ran the 5' RACE reads through MiXCR, one entry per CDR3 protein. The sample has about 680,000 distinct CDR3 sequences, 49% seen once; the top ten hold around a third. The CDR3 extends over 15 amino acids. The germline V gene encodes CDR1 SEHNR and CDR2 FQNEAQ (reference sequence). Trimming removed 8 bases from V and 5 bases from J, with 19 bases in between. The clonotype comes from a woman aged 60-70 years in good health. The material sequenced was blood. The chain has TRBV7-9 and TRBJ2-1, with D uncertain. The CDR3 reads CASANFRSTNNEQFF. The CDR3 coding sequence is TGTGCCAGCGCGAACTTCCGGTCTACCAACAATGAGCAGTTCTTC. The full variable domain, its missing parts supplied by reference TRBV7-9 and TRBJ2-1, is DTGVSQNPRHKITKRGQNVTFRCDPISEHNRLYWYRQTLGQGPEFLTYFQNEAQLEKSRLLSDRFSAERPKGSFSTLEIQRTEQGDSAMYLCASANFRSTNNEQFFGPGTRLTVL.